Presented here are 29 T cell receptor beta chains from one specimen sequenced in a study of T cells after yellow fever vaccination. TCRdb independently ran MiXCR on the 5' RACE reads; one entry per CDR3 protein. The sample has about 340,000 distinct CDR3 sequences; 7.5% to 9% are singletons. The specimen was PBMCs, collected on the day of the first yellow fever vaccination. All receptors derive from a man aged 18-30 years who received the YFV17D yellow fever vaccine.

The chain recombines TRBV19 with TRBJ1-2; 10 bases line up with TRBD1. This CDR3 has 15 amino acids. Trimming took 5 bases from V and 3 from J; bases not matched to a gene: 6. The V gene's germline CDR1 is LNHDA and CDR2 SQIVND (reference sequence). The CDR3 bases are TGTGCCAGTAGTCCAAGACAGGGGGCCTACTATGGCTACACCTTC. It specifies CASSPRQGAYYGYTF.

In its sample, this clonotype was seen a few times. The J gene is TRBJ2-1, the V gene TRBV7-2; D perhaps matches TRBD2 (6 bases). This CDR3 spans 12 amino acids. V lost 5 bases, J lost 9 bases, and 11 bases lay in between. Germline V gene sequence: CDR1 SGHTA, CDR2 FQGNSA. The CDR3, as DNA: TGTGCCAGCAGCCCGGGGCGGGGTGAGCAGTTCTTC. Amino acid sequence: CASSPGRGEQFF. Filled out from reference TRBV7-2 and TRBJ2-1, the complete variable domain reads GAGVSQSPSNKVTEKGKDVELRCDPISGHTALYWYRQSLGQGLEFLIYFQGNSAPDKSGLPSDRFSAERTGGSVSTLTIQRTQQEDSAVYLCASSPGRGEQFFGPGTRLTVL.

The chain uses TRBV19 and TRBJ1-1; no definite D call. Germline assignment: CDR1 LNHDA and CDR2 SQIVND (reference sequence). Trimming cost V 3 bases and J 4 bases, with 18 bases left between them. This CDR3 is 16 amino acids long. Here the CDR3 reads CASSIGLSAPATEAFF. CDR3 DNA: TGTGCCAGTAGTATTGGGTTGAGCGCCCCGGCCACTGAAGCTTTCTTT.

The CDR3 protein is CASRKWGGLDGYTF. The DNA of the CDR3 is TGTGCCAGCAGAAAATGGGGAGGGTTAGATGGCTACACCTTC. The chain couples TRBV28 to TRBJ1-2; no definite D call. Germline V CDR1 and CDR2: MDHEN, SYDVKM. CDR3 length equals 14 residues. Trimming took 6 bases from V and 6 from J, leaving 17 bases between them.

This clonotype was detected ten times or more. The chain links TRBV7-9 to TRBJ2-2; D is uncertain. The germline V gene has CDR1 SEHNR and CDR2 FQNEAQ (reference sequence). The V end was cut by 5 bases, the J end by 6 bases, with 7 bases between. The CDR3 contains 12 residues. CDR3 loop: CASSRPAGELFF. Written as DNA, the CDR3 is TGTGCCAGCAGCCGACCGGCCGGGGAGCTGTTTTTT.

A few counts support this clonotype. J is TRBJ1-2 and V is TRBV6-5, with D perhaps TRBD1 (5 bases). This CDR3 has 15 amino acids. The V gene's germline CDR1 is MNHEY and CDR2 SVGAGI. The V gene lost 3 bases and the J gene lost 8 bases, with 19 bases spanning the gap. CDR3 DNA sequence: TGTGCCAGCAGTTATCCAGGGACTTTCCATGAAGGCTACACCTTC. Its protein product is CASSYPGTFHEGYTF.

This clonotype was detected a few times. CDR3 nucleotide sequence: TGTGCCAGCAGCTTTCCCGGGACTAGCGGTCCGAGGGAGCAGTTCTTC. Protein sequence: CASSFPGTSGPREQFF. This chain connects TRBV9 to TRBJ2-1; 11 bases agree with TRBD2. Germline V CDR1 and CDR2: SGDLS, YYNGEE. The CDR3 contains 16 residues. After removal of 4 bases from V and 10 bases from J, the junction contained 13 bases not matched to a gene.

Turning to this clonotype: Relative to the germline gene, one junction end is altered; a read error may explain this. The chain recombines TRBV6-5 with TRBJ2-1; D perhaps matches TRBD1 (6 bases). Germline V lookup: CDR1 MNHEY, CDR2 SVGAGI. The CDR3 has 12 residues. CDR3: CASRRTGSAQVF. CDR3 bases: TGTGCCAGCAGAAGAACAGGGAGCGCCCAGGTCTTC.

V usage is TRBV7-2 and J usage is TRBJ1-1; D gene ambiguous. With 2 bases removed from V and 4 bases from J, the gap between germline ends came to 17 bases. This CDR3 region has 16 residues. In germline, CDR1 is SGHTA, CDR2 FQGNSA. In nucleotides, the CDR3 is TGTGCCAGCAGCTTATCGGTCCCGGGTTGGGGCACTGAAGCTTTCTTT. This codes for CASSLSVPGWGTEAFF. Filled out from reference TRBV7-2 and TRBJ1-1, the complete variable domain reads GAGVSQSPSNKVTEKGKDVELRCDPISGHTALYWYRQSLGQGLEFLIYFQGNSAPDKSGLPSDRFSAERTGGSVSTLTIQRTQQEDSAVYLCASSLSVPGWGTEAFFGQGTRLTVV.

This clonotype turned up a few times. The chain combines TRBV5-8 with TRBJ1-1, with D perhaps TRBD1 (6 bases). Germline V gives CDR1 SGHTS, CDR2 YDEGEE. The CDR3 sequence is 16 residues long. Trimming took off 0 bases at V and 0 bases at J, with 12 bases between the two ends. CDR3 sequence (DNA): TGTGCCAGCAGCTTGGCGAGGGGGATAATGAACACTGAAGCTTTCTTT. Residues: CASSLARGIMNTEAFF.

In its sample, this clonotype was seen a few times. The chain carries TRBV20-1 and TRBJ2-7; D unresolved. This CDR3 region has 14 residues. Germline CDR1 is DFQATT and CDR2 is SNEGSKA (reference sequence). The CDR3 protein is CRIRRRHWSYEQYF. The CDR3 DNA sequence: TGCAGGATCCGTCGGCGACATTGGTCCTACGAGCAGTACTTC.

CDR3 in amino acids: CASSVTGPEQFF. The CDR3 DNA reads TGTGCCAGCAGCGTAACAGGGCCTGAGCAGTTCTTC. The chain couples TRBV11-2 to TRBJ2-1; maybe TRBD1 (6 bases). The CDR3 runs 12 residues. Germline V gene lookup returns CDR1 SGHAT and CDR2 FQNNGV. The V end was cut by 5 bases, the J end by 9 bases, with 11 bases between.

This clonotype was picked up a small number of times. The CDR3 loop reads CASSDGQGAWNEQFF. CDR3 bases: TGTGCCAGCAGCGATGGACAGGGGGCTTGGAATGAGCAGTTCTTC. This rearrangement joins TRBV5-4 to TRBJ2-1, with 11 bases identical to TRBD1. The germline V gene has CDR1 SGHNT and CDR2 YYREEE (reference sequence). The CDR3 is made up of 15 amino acids. Unmatched junction bases numbered 7, after V lost 4 bases and J lost 7 bases.

The chain combines TRBV6-5 with TRBJ2-2; 8 positions agree with TRBD2. The germline V gene encodes CDR1 MNHEY and CDR2 SVGAGI. Unmatched junction bases numbered 6, after V lost 8 bases and J lost 4 bases. CDR3 length equals 14 residues. CDR3 in DNA: TGTGCCAGCCCCGGGGGGGGCGGCACCGGGGAGCTGTTTTTT. Residues: CASPGGGGTGELFF.

The rearrangement links TRBV19 to TRBJ1-6, with D perhaps TRBD1 (6 bases). Germline V gives CDR1 LNHDA, CDR2 SQIVND (reference sequence). V lost 9 bases and J lost 0, with 12 bases in between. This CDR3 region has 15 residues. Here the CDR3 reads CASHTGSSYNSPLHF. For the CDR3, the DNA is TGTGCCAGCCATACAGGGAGCTCCTATAATTCACCCCTCCACTTT.

The table lists this clonotype with a few counts. This CDR3 is CASSWGTANTEAFF. The CDR3, as DNA: TGCGCCAGCAGCTGGGGGACAGCGAACACTGAAGCTTTCTTT. The rearrangement links TRBV5-1 to TRBJ1-1; 7 nucleotides line up with TRBD1. CDR1 and CDR2 (germline): SGHRS, YFSETQ. The CDR3 sequence is 14 residues long. With 3 bases clipped from V and 1 base from J, the junction kept 3 bases outside the gene matches.

The rearrangement joins TRBV6-5 to TRBJ2-2; 7 bases align to TRBD1. Per the germline V gene, CDR1 is MNHEY and CDR2 is SVGAGI. The CDR3 has 17 residues. V lost 1 base and J lost 3; bases outside the gene matches: 8. In nucleotides, the CDR3 is TGTGCCAGCAGTTACTATACCGAGACAGGGTACACCGGGGAGCTGTTTTTT. It is translated as CASSYYTETGYTGELFF.

This clonotype has just a few counts. The chain combines TRBV29-1 with TRBJ1-4; D is undetermined. Germline V gene sequence: CDR1 SQVTM, CDR2 ANQGSEA. This CDR3 spans 14 amino acids. V was clipped by 5 bases and J by 0 bases, with 10 bases between them. This chain's CDR3 is CSVKPAPTNEKLFF. CDR3 in DNA: TGCAGCGTTAAACCGGCCCCAACTAATGAAAAACTGTTTTTT.

The chain has TRBV3-1 and TRBJ2-2; the match to TRBD2 covers 14 bases. After removal of 0 bases from V and 4 bases from J, the junction contained 7 bases not matched to a gene. This CDR3 is built from 19 residues. Germline CDR1 LGHDT, CDR2 YNNKEL (reference sequence). CDR3 region: CASSQDGRLAGGRTGELFF. The CDR3 coding sequence is TGTGCCAGCAGCCAAGATGGTCGACTAGCGGGGGGGCGCACCGGGGAGCTGTTTTTT.

J is TRBJ2-2 and V is TRBV7-2; D ambiguous. V lost 10 bases and J 6 bases, leaving 18 bases between the germline ends. Looked up from germline, CDR1 is SGHTA and CDR2 is FQGNSA. The CDR3 length is 14 residues. CDR3 residues: CATSSRWGPGELFF. Here the CDR3 DNA reads TGTGCCACCAGTTCTAGATGGGGTCCCGGGGAGCTGTTTTTT.

The genes are TRBV20-1 and TRBJ1-2; D is uncertain. V was shortened by 6 bases and J by 6 bases, with 14 bases between the two germline ends. The germline gives CDR1 DFQATT, CDR2 SNEGSKA (reference sequence). This CDR3 region has 12 residues. The CDR3 protein is CSATDGLDGYTF. In DNA, the CDR3 is TGCAGTGCGACCGATGGACTGGATGGCTACACCTTC.

The J gene is TRBJ2-5, the V gene TRBV5-4; 9 nucleotides agree with TRBD1. Germline CDR1 reads SGHNT; CDR2 reads YYREEE (reference sequence). CDR3 size: 15 residues. V dropped 6 bases and J dropped 2; count of bases not matched to a gene: 8. This chain's CDR3 is CASINRGLGQETQYF. The DNA for the CDR3 is TGTGCCAGCATCAACAGGGGGCTAGGGCAAGAGACCCAGTACTTC.

A few counts support this clonotype. V gene TRBV7-3 combines with J gene TRBJ2-3, with unresolved D. V lost 2 bases, J lost 4 bases, and 25 bases lay in between. Per the germline V gene, CDR1 is SGHTA and CDR2 is FQGTGA. This CDR3 has 19 residues. The CDR3 spells CASSLRVADEKENADTQYF. The CDR3, as DNA: TGTGCCAGCAGCTTACGTGTCGCTGACGAGAAGGAAAACGCAGATACGCAGTATTTT. Full variable domain (remainder filled in from reference TRBV7-3 and TRBJ2-3): GAGVSQTPSNKVTEKGKYVELRCDPISGHTALYWYRQSLGQGPEFLIYFQGTGAADDSGLPNDRFFAVRPEGSVSTLKIQRTERGDSAVYLCASSLRVADEKENADTQYFGPGTRLTVL.

The chain has TRBV5-1 and TRBJ2-6, with D perhaps matching TRBD1 or TRBD2 (6 bases each). The V gene lost 1 base and the J gene lost 2 bases, with 10 bases spanning the gap. Germline V lookup: CDR1 SGHRS, CDR2 YFSETQ. The CDR3 spans 16 residues. In DNA form, the CDR3 reads TGCGCCAGCAGCTTGTCTGGGGGGCCTGGGGCCAACGTCCTGACTTTC. Its translation is CASSLSGGPGANVLTF.

This clonotype was detected ten times or more. This chain uses TRBV6-5 with TRBJ1-1; D is unclear. Trimming removed 0 bases at V and 5 bases at J, with 7 bases between. This CDR3 comprises 13 residues. Germline V lookup: CDR1 MNHEY, CDR2 SVGAGI. Here the CDR3 DNA reads TGTGCCAGCAGTTACTCGGCTGGGACTGAAGCTTTCTTT. Its translation: CASSYSAGTEAFF.

The chain couples TRBV9 to TRBJ2-3; 8 bases agree with TRBD2. Losses at the gene ends were 4 bases for V and 5 bases for J; bases not matched to a gene: 12. CDR1 is SGDLS, CDR2 YYNGEE, per germline. The CDR3 runs to 16 residues. The CDR3 coding sequence is TGTGCCAGCAGCCCAGGCCAGCGGGGGACTGGAGATACGCAGTATTTT. Residues: CASSPGQRGTGDTQYF.

This clonotype has only a few counts. This CDR3 is CASSQTSGGQPQHF. In nucleotides, the CDR3 is TGCGCCAGCAGCCAAACCTCGGGTGGTCAGCCCCAGCATTTT. V is TRBV4-1 and J is TRBJ1-5; D call uncertain. The CDR3 contains 14 residues. Germline V gene lookup returns CDR1 MGHRA and CDR2 YSYEKL. Trimming took off 2 bases at V and 6 bases at J, with 11 bases between the two ends.

The rearrangement joins TRBV20-1 to TRBJ1-5; no definite D call. Germline assignment: CDR1 DFQATT and CDR2 SNEGSKA (reference sequence). With 3 bases removed from V and 0 bases from J, the gap between germline ends came to 6 bases. CDR3 length equals 13 residues. CDR3 region: CSARENSNQPQHF. The CDR3, as DNA: TGCAGTGCTAGGGAGAATAGCAATCAGCCCCAGCATTTT.

As to this clonotype: The junction shows a germline mismatch at one end, possibly a read error. The chain has TRBV9 and TRBJ2-5; TRBD2 aligns across 9 bases. Germline V lookup: CDR1 SGDLS, CDR2 YYNGEE. CDR3 size: 15 residues. CDR3 amino acids: CASSSAGGGKETQYF. CDR3 coding DNA: TGCGCCAGCAGCTCTGCGGGGGGGGGTAAAGAGACCCAGTACTTC.